Listed below are T cell receptor beta chains from one sample, sequenced in a study of glioma-infiltrating T cells. TCRdb ran MiXCR on the multiplex PCR reads and lists one entry per CDR3 protein. This table has more than 110,000 distinct CDR3 sequences, around 42% appearing once. Sequencing input: glioma tissue, nonneoplastic brain tissue, or PBMCs (not recorded which). The receptors were gathered from a human donor with low-grade glioma or glioblastoma, undergoing nonglioma brain surgery, or in good health (not recorded which). Both conserved end residues are part of each CDR3. The order of the fields is CDR3 DNA, CDR3 protein, J gene, clone size, V gene, D gene. D genes are given only for firm matches. Size is stated for part of the rows, as once, few or many counts, or as a class when the clone is expanded.

DNA: TGCGCCAGCAGTGAGGGGACAGGGATTCTTGAGCCCCAGCATTTT
CDR3: CASSEGTGILEPQHF
J: TRBJ1-5
size: few
V: TRBV10-1
D: TRBD1

DNA: TGTGCCAGCTCACCAACAACAGCGGGTGAAGCTTTCTTT
CDR3: CASSPTTAGEAFF
J: TRBJ1-1
size: -
V: TRBV18
D: -

DNA: TGTGCCATCAGTGGAAATAATTCACCCCTCCACTTT
CDR3: CAISGNNSPLHF
J: TRBJ1-6
size: -
V: TRBV10-3
D: -

DNA: TGTGCCAGCAGTGAATATTCGTCCCCCAATGAAAAACTGTTTTTT
CDR3: CASSEYSSPNEKLFF
J: TRBJ1-4
size: few
V: TRBV25-1
D: -

DNA: TGTGCCAGCAGTATTTTTGGACTAGCGGGACTCGAGCAGTACTTC
CDR3: CASSIFGLAGLEQYF
J: TRBJ2-7
size: many
V: TRBV27
D: TRBD2

DNA: TGCAGTGCGAGAGCGTGGACTATCGGGAGGTCTGATACGCAGTATTTT
CDR3: CSARAWTIGRSDTQYF
J: TRBJ2-3
size: once
V: TRBV20-1
D: TRBD2

DNA: TGTGCCAGCAGTTTATCGACCCCGGGACTAGCGGGAGCTTACGGGCAGTTCTTC
CDR3: CASSLSTPGLAGAYGQFF
J: TRBJ2-1
size: -
V: TRBV27
D: TRBD2

DNA: TGTGCCAGCAGTTTTATTGCGAGATCCTACAATGAGCAGTTCTTC
CDR3: CASSFIARSYNEQFF
J: TRBJ2-1
size: few
V: TRBV6-1
D: -

DNA: TGCGCCAGCAGCCAAGGAGACAGGGGTGGCTATGGCTACACCTTC
CDR3: CASSQGDRGGYGYTF
J: TRBJ1-2
size: -
V: TRBV4-3
D: TRBD1

DNA: TGTGCCAGCAGTTTAGCCTACCGACTAGAGGAGCAGTTCTTC
CDR3: CASSLAYRLEEQFF
J: TRBJ2-1
size: -
V: TRBV27
D: -

DNA: TGTGCCAGCAGCTTTAGCGGGATGGCAGATACGCAGTATTTT
CDR3: CASSFSGMADTQYF
J: TRBJ2-3
size: few
V: TRBV7-3
D: TRBD2

DNA: TGTGCCATCAGTGAGAGGGGGCCGGAGACTGAAGCTTTCTTT
CDR3: CAISERGPETEAFF
J: TRBJ1-1
size: few
V: TRBV10-3
D: TRBD1

DNA: TGTGCCAGCCGGGGCGCACAGGGGGCGGGGGGCTACACCTTC
CDR3: CASRGAQGAGGYTF
J: TRBJ1-2
size: -
V: TRBV28
D: TRBD1

DNA: TGTGCCAGCAGTCCCGCGTGCTTTATTTACGAGCAGTACTTC
CDR3: CASSPACFIYEQYF
J: TRBJ2-7
size: -
V: TRBV6-1
D: -

DNA: TGCAGCGTGACTCCAGCGGGGGCCTTGGGCGAGCAGTACTTC
CDR3: CSVTPAGALGEQYF
J: TRBJ2-7
size: few
V: TRBV29-1
D: TRBD2

DNA: TGTGCCAGCAGTGGTCGGGAGATTTACAATGAGCAGTTCTTC
CDR3: CASSGREIYNEQFF
J: TRBJ2-1
size: many
V: TRBV6-1
D: -

DNA: TGTGCCAGCACCAAAACGACAGGGACCGGGTACGAGCAGTACTTC
CDR3: CASTKTTGTGYEQYF
J: TRBJ2-7
size: few
V: TRBV25-1
D: TRBD1